This TCR beta chain appears in the sequencing data of a study of T cell changes during pregnancy in multiple sclerosis. Assay: immunoSEQ multiplex PCR; the TCRdb copy retains only in-frame clones and omits some. The sample carries about 38,000 clones, about 90% recorded once. Trimming took off 6 bases at V and 4 bases at J, with 8 bases between the two ends. This CDR3 spans 12 amino acids. The germline V gene encodes CDR1 SGHAT and CDR2 FQNNGV. This rearrangement joins TRBV11-2 to TRBJ2-3; D call uncertain. The origin of this receptor is a female donor in good health, enrolled as a control in a pregnancy study. The sequencing used CD4+ T cells from peripheral blood mononuclear cells, collected after pregnancy. CDR3 in DNA: TGTGCCAGCAGTCTCACTTCAGATACGCAGTATTTT. This sequence encodes CASSLTSDTQYF.